This T cell receptor beta chain was recorded in a study of cytomegalovirus exposure and HLA in healthy donors. Primers: 60 Vbeta forward and 13 Jbeta reverse. Produced via immunoSEQ multiplex PCR; TCRdb's table is partial and in-frame only. The table has 95,000 to 100,000 clones, around 77% seen once. Looked up from germline, CDR1 is LNHNV and CDR2 is YYDKDF (reference sequence). V was clipped by 1 base and J by 2 bases, with 15 bases between them. CDR3 length: 17 residues. Material: PBMCs. The V gene is TRBV15, the J gene TRBJ1-3; D call uncertain. The clonotype originates from a man between 35 and 55 years old in good health and CMV-seronegative. The CDR3 loop is CATSRVQKESTGNTIYF. The CDR3, as DNA: TGTGCCACCAGCAGAGTACAGAAGGAATCTACTGGAAACACCATATATTTT.